The T cell receptor (beta chain) under discussion was sequenced for a study of T-cell reconstitution after alpha-beta-depleted transplantation in children. This clonotype was seen many times. This sample's TCRbeta library carried unique molecular identifier barcodes. TCRdb reprocessed the PCR reads with MiXCR, giving one entry per CDR3 protein. The sample carries 83,000 or so distinct CDR3 sequences, roughly 8.3% recorded once. The TCR was taken from a human donor who donated a stem cell graft to a child with congenital amegakaryocytic thrombocytopenia. The sequencing used PBMCs from the stem cell graft donor, collected from the stem cell graft.

Written as DNA, the CDR3 is TGTGCCAGCAGTTTGGGGGCAGGGCGCTACACCTTC. Protein product: CASSLGAGRYTF. V is TRBV12-3 or TRBV12-4 and J is TRBJ1-2; maybe TRBD1 (6 bases). The CDR3 extends over 12 amino acids. Trimming removed 3 bases at V and 9 bases at J, with 11 bases between.